This T cell receptor beta chain was observed in a study of shared T cell receptors in the human thymus. Profiled with immunoSEQ multiplex PCR; TCRdb holds only in-frame clones, not every one. The sample shows just under 550,000 clones, around 82% of them seen only once. V lost 6 bases to trimming and J lost 8 bases; unmatched junction nucleotides: 7. Germline loops: CDR1 MGHDK, CDR2 SYGVNS. The length of the CDR3 is 13 residues. This clone appeared a single time. The same sample was also used in a study of human thymus T cells. That paper adds: It was healthy Finnish infants having corrective surgery for congenital heart defects who were the donors. Surgeons resected thymus tissue during corrective heart surgery. Thymic and blood repertoires appeared to carry a bias in their V and J gene usage. Highly overlapping thymic repertoires in unrelated individuals were reported by related research.

The chain uses TRBV25-1 and TRBJ1-1; TRBD1 matches 9 bases. The source material was thymocytes. This TCR derives from a boy under two years old with a congenital heart defect. Here the CDR3 DNA reads TGTGCCAGCAGGGATAGGGACAGGGCGGAAGCTTTCTTT. Translated, it gives CASRDRDRAEAFF.